This T cell receptor (beta chain) was profiled in a study of PD-L1 blockade in urothelial cancer. Study conclusions and caveats: Durable-benefit cases showed more tumor-associated blood clone expansion at 3 weeks.

Time point noted: pretreatment peripheral blood. It was locally advanced or metastatic urothelial carcinoma that patients had. Comment on this clone: The antigen remains undetermined.

Data came from immunoSEQ multiplex PCR; TCRdb stores just in-frame clones and leaves some out. Among about 63,000 clones listed, about four fifths were seen once. The germline gives CDR1 SEHNR, CDR2 FQNEAQ (reference sequence). V lost 11 bases, J lost 9 bases, and 12 bases stayed unmatched. The CDR3 spans 12 residues. The source of this sequence is a man aged 65 to 79 with urothelial cancer. This material consisted of PBMCs, taken around atezolizumab (anti-PD-L1) treatment. The chain joins TRBV7-9 to TRBJ2-7; 8 nucleotides match TRBD1. CDR3 nucleotides: TGTGCCTTGGGGCTAGCCGGACAGGGGCAGTACTTC. As protein: CALGLAGQGQYF.